The 26 T cell receptor beta chains below all came from one sample that was sequenced in a study of T cells in Graves' hyperthyroidism and ophthalmopathy (dated by TCRdb to the late 2010s). The library was generated by multiplex PCR. This sample was sequenced with an Illumina HiSeq 2000. TCR beta CDR3 regions were amplified from RNA transcripts. The TCR CDR3 was subjected to a first round of RT-PCR using the HTBI primer set and the Qiagen OneStep RT-PCR kit. In-frame beta chains were kept once TCRdb had trimmed the public reads at Q25 with fastp and called clones with MiXCR. Rows are combined by CDR3 protein, so each entry shows the most common genes and DNA. This sample comprises 750,000 to 950,000 distinct CDR3 sequences, over 35% of them detected only once. The ten biggest clones cover over 8% of the sample. The sequencing input was blood. Receptors were obtained from a man aged 18 to 35 with Graves' hyperthyroidism.

There are many counts of this clonotype. This chain links TRBV7-9 with TRBJ1-2; possibly TRBD1 for D (5 bases). This CDR3 has 15 residues. The V gene's germline CDR1 is SEHNR and CDR2 FQNEAQ (reference sequence). The V end lost 2 bases, the J end lost 0 bases, and 10 bases lay between the germline ends. The CDR3 DNA follows: TGTGCCAGCAGCTTAAATAGGGGAGCTAACTATGGCTACACCTTC. This gives the protein CASSLNRGANYGYTF.

This chain joins TRBV2 and TRBJ2-5, with D uncertain. The V and J ends lost 5 bases and 2 bases respectively, with 12 bases between them. The CDR3 is made up of 14 amino acids. Germline V lookup: CDR1 SNHLY, CDR2 FYNNEI. The CDR3 nucleotides are TGTGCCAGCAGTTGGGATGTCCTTCAAGAGACCCAGTACTTC. Translation: CASSWDVLQETQYF.

This clonotype has just a few counts. The chain is built from TRBV6-5 and TRBJ1-5; D gene ambiguous. CDR1 is MNHEY and CDR2 is SVGAGI in the germline V gene. Trimming took 7 bases from V and 2 from J, leaving 18 bases between them. The CDR3 extends over 16 amino acids. The CDR3 DNA follows: TGTGCCAGCACCGAGTTAGAGGGAAGGGGCAATCAGCCCCAGCATTTT. This codes for CASTELEGRGNQPQHF.

This clonotype was recorded only once. The chain couples TRBV19 to TRBJ1-1; D may be TRBD1 (6 bases). The CDR3 consists of 16 residues. Per the germline V gene, CDR1 is LNHDA and CDR2 is SQIVND (reference sequence). Trimming removed 3 bases from V and 2 bases from J, with 16 bases in between. The CDR3: CASSMGRGNINTEAFF. The DNA of the CDR3 is TGTGCCAGTAGTATGGGCAGGGGTAACATAAACACTGAAGCTTTCTTT.

This clonotype was seen at least ten times. The V call is TRBV2, the J call TRBJ1-2; D gene uncertain. Trimming removed 4 bases from V and 2 bases from J, with 8 bases in between. This CDR3 spans 13 amino acids. Per germline, CDR1 SNHLY and CDR2 FYNNEI. In DNA, the CDR3 is TGTGCCAGCAGTGCGAGTGGGAACTATGGCTACACCTTC. As protein: CASSASGNYGYTF.

This clonotype has at least ten counts. The rearrangement joins TRBV29-1 to TRBJ2-7; TRBD2 matches at 12 bases. V trimming: 4 bases; J trimming: 7 bases; junction bases outside the gene matches: 14. CDR1 and CDR2 from the germline V gene are SQVTM and ANQGSEA. There are 16 residues in the CDR3. CDR3 coding DNA: TGCAGCGTTGCCCCTTTGACACTAGCGGGAGGAGGAGAGCAGTACTTC. This sequence encodes CSVAPLTLAGGGEQYF.

The chain couples TRBV7-9 to TRBJ2-7; D uncertain. Germline-derived CDR1 and CDR2 are SEHNR and FQNEAQ (reference sequence). This CDR3 region has 14 residues. Trimming stripped 2 bases from V and 1 base from J, with 9 bases between. This CDR3 reads CASSLREGSYEQYF. CDR3 DNA sequence: TGTGCCAGCAGCTTAAGGGAAGGGTCCTACGAGCAGTACTTC.

This chain joins TRBV3-1 and TRBJ1-1; TRBD1 might be the D (5 bases). CDR3 length: 14 residues. The germline CDR1 and CDR2 sequences are LGHDT and YNNKEL (reference sequence). Trimming cost V 3 bases and J 4 bases, with 12 bases left between them. CDR3 coding DNA: TGTGCCAGCAGCCAGACGACAGACAGCACTGAAGCTTTCTTT. Its protein is CASSQTTDSTEAFF. The full variable domain, with the rest looked up from reference TRBV3-1 and TRBJ1-1, is DTAVSQTPKYLVTQMGNDKSIKCEQNLGHDTMYWYKQDSKKFLKIMFSYNNKELIINETVPNRFSPKSPDKAHLNLHINSLELGDSAVYFCASSQTTDSTEAFFGQGTRLTVV.

This chain connects TRBV7-8 to TRBJ2-7; the D is unclear. V lost 1 base, J lost 7 bases, and 17 bases lay in between. The CDR3 totals 15 residues. Germline CDR1 is SGHVS and CDR2 is FQNEAQ. The CDR3 region has the DNA TGTGCCAGCAGCTTAGTGGGAAAGCTCTACAATGAGCAGTACTTC. The encoded protein is CASSLVGKLYNEQYF.

This clonotype was detected many times. V gene TRBV19 combines with J gene TRBJ1-1, with D unclear. Germline CDR1 reads LNHDA; CDR2 reads SQIVND (reference sequence). CDR3 length: 14 amino acids. V was shortened by 3 bases and J by 3 bases, with 11 bases between the two germline ends. CDR3 amino acids: CASSIGWRHTEAFF. DNA for the CDR3: TGTGCCAGTAGTATTGGGTGGCGACACACTGAAGCTTTCTTT. Combining the CDR3 with reference TRBV19 and TRBJ1-1 gives the whole variable domain DGGITQSPKYLFRKEGQNVTLSCEQNLNHDAMYWYRQDPGQGLRLIYYSQIVNDFQKGDIAEGYSVSREKKESFPLTVTSAQKNPTAFYLCASSIGWRHTEAFFGQGTRLTVV.

This rearrangement joins TRBV6-1 to TRBJ1-6, with TRBD1 as a possible D gene (5 bases). Deletions cut 5 bases from V and 9 bases from J, with 20 bases between. Germline CDR1 MNHNS, CDR2 SASEGT. The CDR3 is 16 residues long. The CDR3 coding sequence is TGTGCCAGCAGTCCCACCGCGGCAGGGCCGGGTTCACCCCTCCACTTT. As protein: CASSPTAAGPGSPLHF.

The chain combines TRBV15 with TRBJ2-5, with no clear D. V lost 3 bases, J lost 2 bases, and 19 bases lay in between. The CDR3 has 17 amino acids. The germline gives CDR1 LNHNV, CDR2 YYDKDF (reference sequence). The CDR3 here is CATSSLGSGRQQETQYF. The CDR3 nucleotides read TGTGCCACCAGCAGCTTAGGATCTGGCAGGCAGCAAGAGACCCAGTACTTC.

About this clonotype itself: This may arise from a read error, as a much more abundant clone is one base away. The chain employs TRBV2 and TRBJ2-5; TRBD2 matches 7 bases. The CDR3 sequence is 14 residues long. The germline gives CDR1 SNHLY, CDR2 FYNNEI. The CDR3 sequence: CTSSEGAGKKTQYF. For the CDR3, the DNA is TGTACCAGCAGTGAAGGAGCGGGGAAAAAGACCCAGTACTTC.

The chain recombines TRBV29-1 with TRBJ1-2; D not certain. V lost 1 base, J lost 8 bases, and 26 bases lay in between. Germline V CDR1 and CDR2: SQVTM, ANQGSEA. This CDR3 has 17 amino acids. The CDR3: CSVEVQYSQVLPGGYTF. CDR3 nucleotide sequence: TGCAGCGTTGAAGTTCAGTACAGCCAAGTCTTGCCGGGAGGCTACACCTTC.

This clonotype occurred many times. V is TRBV20-1 and J is TRBJ2-7; 10 positions agree with TRBD2. CDR1 DFQATT and CDR2 SNEGSKA come from the germline V gene (reference sequence). The CDR3 length is 13 residues. After removal of 1 base from V and 5 bases from J, the junction contained 2 bases not matched to a gene. CDR3 nucleotide sequence: TGCAGTGCTAGAGGCGGGACTAGCGACGAGCAGTACTTC. Translating gives CSARGGTSDEQYF.

This clonotype was recorded at least ten times. V and J are TRBV6-5 and TRBJ1-6; D uncertain. From germline, CDR1 is MNHEY and CDR2 SVGAGI. The V end was cut by 7 bases, the J end by 7 bases, with 5 bases between. This CDR3 spans 11 amino acids. The CDR3 loop is CASNDNSPLHF. The CDR3 region has the DNA TGTGCCAGCAATGACAATTCACCCCTCCACTTT.

The rearrangement joins TRBV4-1 to TRBJ2-7; no definite D call. CDR1 is MGHRA, CDR2 YSYEKL, per germline. This CDR3 has 12 residues. Between the trimmed V and J ends, which lost 0 bases and 5 bases, there was a span of 5 bases. In nucleotides, the CDR3 is TGCGCCAGCAGCCAAGATCGACACGAGCAGTACTTC. Amino acids: CASSQDRHEQYF.

This clonotype was detected a few times. The chain joins TRBV5-6 to TRBJ2-5; 7 bases agree with TRBD2. Per the germline V gene, CDR1 is SGHDT and CDR2 is YYEEEE. The CDR3 has 15 amino acids. The J segment lost 3 bases and the V segment lost 4 bases, leaving 9 bases of the junction unmatched. CDR3 in DNA: TGTGCCAGCAGCCCTTCTCTAGCGGAGGAAGAGACCCAGTACTTC. This sequence encodes CASSPSLAEEETQYF. The whole variable domain, filled in from reference TRBV5-6 and TRBJ2-5, reads DAGVTQSPTHLIKTRGQQVTLRCSPKSGHDTVSWYQQALGQGPQFIFQYYEEEERQRGNFPDRFSGHQFPNYSSELNVNALLLGDSALYLCASSPSLAEEETQYFGPGTRLLVL.

This clonotype was detected a few times. V is TRBV19 and J is TRBJ1-4; 10 positions agree with TRBD1. Looked up from germline, CDR1 is LNHDA and CDR2 is SQIVND (reference sequence). Trimming took 9 bases from V and 6 from J; bases not matched to a gene: 13. The CDR3 totals 16 residues. The CDR3 DNA is TGTGCCAGCGGGACAGGGGTAATAGATAGGGATGAAAAACTGTTTTTT. As protein: CASGTGVIDRDEKLFF.

In the case of this clonotype: One junction end does not reproduce the germline sequence, and a read error may be involved. The chain uses TRBV7-2 and TRBJ1-3; 7 bases map to TRBD1. This CDR3 is built from 15 residues. The germline V gene encodes CDR1 SGHTA and CDR2 FQGNSA. The CDR3 sequence is CASSQGVATGNTIYF. For the CDR3, the DNA is TGCGCCAGCAGCCAGGGGGTCGCAACTGGAAACACCATATATTTT. The full variable domain, rest sourced from reference TRBV7-2 and TRBJ1-3, is GAGVSQSPSNKVTEKGKDVELRCDPISGHTALYWYRQSLGQGLEFLIYFQGNSAPDKSGLPSDRFSAERTGGSVSTLTIQRTQQEDSAVYLCASSQGVATGNTIYFGEGSWLTVV.

The J gene is TRBJ1-3, the V gene TRBV12-3 or TRBV12-4; D is ambiguous. V was trimmed by 5 bases and J by 0 bases, leaving 11 bases between them. There are 15 residues in the CDR3. The chain's CDR3 is CASSTRTGSGNTIYF. The CDR3 DNA is TGTGCCAGCAGTACCCGGACGGGCTCTGGAAACACCATATATTTT.

The chain couples TRBV2 to TRBJ2-1; D unresolved. V shed 4 bases and J shed 4 bases, with 11 bases lying between them. Germline CDR1 SNHLY, CDR2 FYNNEI. The CDR3 is made up of 14 amino acids. DNA of the CDR3: TGTGCCAGCAGTGGGGTCGAGGCATACAATGAGCAGTTCTTC. Protein sequence: CASSGVEAYNEQFF.

This clonotype was recorded a few times. The rearrangement joins TRBV19 to TRBJ1-5, with D hard to call. Germline lookup yields CDR1 LNHDA and CDR2 SQIVND (reference sequence). V lost 4 bases to trimming and J lost 0 bases, with 10 bases between them. CDR3 length equals 15 residues. In DNA, the CDR3 is TGTGCCAGTAGTAAACAGCGGGATAGCAATCAGCCCCAGCATTTT. Translated: CASSKQRDSNQPQHF.

This clonotype showed up just a few times. The chain joins TRBV4-1 to TRBJ1-2; 7 bases are a match to TRBD1. In germline, CDR1 is MGHRA, CDR2 YSYEKL. After removal of 2 bases from V and 8 bases from J, the junction contained 8 bases not matched to a gene. The length of the CDR3 is 14 residues. CDR3 in DNA: TGCGCCAGCAGCCAAATAGACAGGGCGGAGGGCTACACCTTC. It codes for CASSQIDRAEGYTF.

About this clonotype: A much larger clone is a single base away; this may be a read error. The rearrangement uses TRBV15 and TRBJ2-7, with 9 bases that match TRBD2. There are 14 residues in the CDR3. With 8 bases clipped from V and 7 bases from J, the junction kept 12 bases outside the gene matches. Germline V gene sequence: CDR1 LNHNV, CDR2 YYDKDF (reference sequence). The DNA of the CDR3 is TGTGCCACCCGCATTGAGGCGGGGGGGGGTGAGCAGTACTTC. Amino acid sequence: CATRIEAGGGEQYF.

The CDR3 DNA follows: TGTGCCAGCAGCTTAGCCCTCGACAGGGCCCCTCCGGAAGCTTTCTTT. This encodes CASSLALDRAPPEAFF. The gene calls are TRBV7-9 and TRBJ1-1; 7 bases align to TRBD1. Germline-derived CDR1 and CDR2 are SEHNR and FQNEAQ (reference sequence). The junction had 12 bases not matched to a gene; V was cut back by 0 bases and J by 8 bases. The CDR3 contains 16 residues.